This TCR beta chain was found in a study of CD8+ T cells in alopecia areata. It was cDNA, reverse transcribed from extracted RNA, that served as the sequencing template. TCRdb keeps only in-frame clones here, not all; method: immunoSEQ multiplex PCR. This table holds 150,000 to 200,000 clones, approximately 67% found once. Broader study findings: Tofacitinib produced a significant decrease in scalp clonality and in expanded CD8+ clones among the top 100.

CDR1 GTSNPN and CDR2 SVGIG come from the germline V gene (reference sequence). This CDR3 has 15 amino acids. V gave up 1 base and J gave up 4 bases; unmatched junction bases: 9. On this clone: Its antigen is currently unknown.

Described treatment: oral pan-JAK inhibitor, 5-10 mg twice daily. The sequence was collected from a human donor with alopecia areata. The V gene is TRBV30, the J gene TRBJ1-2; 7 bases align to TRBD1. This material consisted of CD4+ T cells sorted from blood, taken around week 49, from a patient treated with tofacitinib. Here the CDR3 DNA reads TGTGCCTGGAGTGCCGAGGGGGCCTTATCCTATGGCTACACCTTC. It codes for CAWSAEGALSYGYTF.